These 10 T cell receptor beta chains share one sample of origin, sequenced in a study of blood T cell repertoires in COVID-19. TCRdb keeps only in-frame clones here, not all; method: immunoSEQ multiplex PCR. The top ten hold 5.5% to 6.5% of the sample, which has hundreds of thousands of clones, 86% seen once. The sequenced sample consisted of peripheral blood. These receptors were taken from a woman at least 80 years old with COVID-19, enrolled during active disease.

CDR3 sequence (DNA): TGTGCCAGCAGTTTTCCCCCCGGAGGTACCTACGAGCAGTACTTC. It is translated as CASSFPPGGTYEQYF. The chain combines TRBV28 with TRBJ2-7, with D tentatively TRBD2 (5 bases). Germline values: CDR1 MDHEN, CDR2 SYDVKM. This CDR3 spans 15 amino acids. Trimming left V 3 bases short and J 2 bases short, with 14 bases between.

This chain uses TRBV7-2 with TRBJ2-7; 8 nucleotides match TRBD2. Germline V gene lookup returns CDR1 SGHTA and CDR2 FQGNSA. V lost 0 bases and J lost 1; bases outside the gene matches: 11. The CDR3 is 18 amino acids. This CDR3 is CASSLARARGGISYEQYF. CDR3 sequence (DNA): TGTGCCAGCAGCTTAGCCAGGGCCCGGGGGGGAATTTCCTACGAGCAGTACTTC.

This chain uses TRBV29-1 with TRBJ2-7; D possibly corresponds to TRBD2 (7 bases). V was clipped by 4 bases and J by 1 base, with 11 bases between them. The CDR3 is 13 residues long. CDR1 and CDR2 from the germline V gene are SQVTM and ANQGSEA. The CDR3 DNA reads TGCAGCGTTGGCGGGGGCCCTTCCTACGAGCAGTACTTC. Its protein product is CSVGGGPSYEQYF.

V and J are TRBV5-1 and TRBJ1-6, with 8 bases matching TRBD1. Germline CDR1 is SGHRS and CDR2 is YFSETQ. The CDR3 has 15 amino acids. V lost 4 bases to trimming and J lost 9 bases; unmatched junction nucleotides: 9. CDR3 nucleotide sequence: TGCGCCAGCAGCGTTAGGACAGGGCTGGGTTCACCCCTCCACTTT. This sequence encodes CASSVRTGLGSPLHF.

This chain connects TRBV28 to TRBJ2-7; D perhaps matches TRBD1 (5 bases). Germline lookup yields CDR1 MDHEN and CDR2 SYDVKM. This CDR3 has 14 amino acids. Trimming removed 8 bases from V and 3 bases from J, with 17 bases in between. The DNA for the CDR3 is TGTGCCAGCCTTGGGGCCGGCACGATCTACGAGCAGTACTTC. It specifies CASLGAGTIYEQYF. Filled out from reference TRBV28 and TRBJ2-7, the complete variable domain reads DVKVTQSSRYLVKRTGEKVFLECVQDMDHENMFWYRQDPGLGLRLIYFSYDVKMKEKGDIPEGYSVSREKKERFSLILESASTNQTSMYLCASLGAGTIYEQYFGPGTRLTVT.

The chain uses TRBV6-6 and TRBJ1-1; D ambiguous. The V end lost 4 bases, the J end lost 1 base, and 10 bases lay between the germline ends. The CDR3 loop spans 14 amino acids. Looked up from germline, CDR1 is MNHNY and CDR2 is SVGAGI (reference sequence). The DNA of the CDR3 is TGTGCCAGCAGTTCCCCGACACCGAACACTGAAGCTTTCTTT. Amino acids: CASSSPTPNTEAFF.

Concerning this clone itself: At one of its ends the junction is not consistent with the germline gene, which may arise from a read error. V and J are TRBV7-7 and TRBJ2-5, with D possibly being TRBD2 (8 bases). This CDR3 is built from 15 residues. The V gene's germline CDR1 is SSHAT and CDR2 FNYEAQ (reference sequence). The CDR3 DNA reads TGTGCTAGCAGCTTAGATGGACAGGCGGGGGGGACCCAGTACTTC. Translation: CASSLDGQAGGTQYF.

A note on this clone: Germline and junction disagree at one end, which may indicate a read error. CDR3 protein: CASRLDSSSYEQYF. The CDR3 bases are TGCGCCAGCAGATTGGACTCGAGCTCCTACGAGCAGTACTTC. The chain carries TRBV5-1 and TRBJ2-7; TRBD2 might be the D (5 bases). The CDR3 runs 14 residues. CDR1 is SGHRS and CDR2 is YFSETQ in the germline V gene.

V is TRBV10-3 and J is TRBJ1-6; TRBD1 might be the D (5 bases). Germline lookup yields CDR1 ENHRY and CDR2 SYGVKD. This CDR3 region has 14 residues. V lost 9 bases, J lost 5 bases, and 14 bases lay in between. This CDR3 reads CAIKGPRDNSPLHF. Written as DNA, the CDR3 is TGTGCCATAAAGGGTCCCAGGGATAATTCACCCCTCCACTTT.

With respect to this clone: One end of the junction does not line up with germline, which may come from a read error. The gene calls are TRBV3-1 (or the pseudogene TRBV3-2) and TRBJ1-4; D is undetermined. CDR3 length equals 14 residues. Germline V gives CDR1 LGHDT, CDR2 YNNKEL (reference sequence). CDR3 in amino acids: CVSSQDIRGGGLFF. The CDR3 nucleotides are TGTGTCAGCAGCCAAGATATCCGGGGAGGAGGGCTGTTTTTT.